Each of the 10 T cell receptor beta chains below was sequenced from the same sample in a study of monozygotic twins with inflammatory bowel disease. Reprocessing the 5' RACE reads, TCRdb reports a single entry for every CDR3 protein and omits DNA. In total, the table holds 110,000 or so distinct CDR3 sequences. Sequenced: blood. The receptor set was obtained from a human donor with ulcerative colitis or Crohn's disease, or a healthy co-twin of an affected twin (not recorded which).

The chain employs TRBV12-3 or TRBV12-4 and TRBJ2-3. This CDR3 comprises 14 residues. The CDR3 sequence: CASRISGTPDTQYF.

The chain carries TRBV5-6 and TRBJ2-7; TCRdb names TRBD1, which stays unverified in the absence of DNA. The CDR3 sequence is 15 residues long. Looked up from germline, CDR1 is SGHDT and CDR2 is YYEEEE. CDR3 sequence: CASSFGAPLDYEQYF.

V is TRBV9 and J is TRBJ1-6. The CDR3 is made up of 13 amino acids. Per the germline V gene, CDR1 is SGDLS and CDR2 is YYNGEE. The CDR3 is CASSLGFDSPLQF.

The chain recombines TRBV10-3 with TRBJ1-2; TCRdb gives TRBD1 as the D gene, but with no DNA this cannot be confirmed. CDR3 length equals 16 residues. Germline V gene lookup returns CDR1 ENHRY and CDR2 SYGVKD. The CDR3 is CAISESREKAGTGYTF.

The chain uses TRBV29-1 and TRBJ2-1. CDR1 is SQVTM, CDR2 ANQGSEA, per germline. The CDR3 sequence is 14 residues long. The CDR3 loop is CSVAQGGSYNEQFF.

The chain's CDR3 is CASSLVGAGQETQYF. The V gene is TRBV7-9, the J gene TRBJ2-5; TCRdb's D call, TRBD1, is unchecked because there is no DNA. CDR1 and CDR2 from the germline V gene are SEHNR and FQNEAQ (reference sequence). This CDR3 has 15 amino acids.

The CDR3 loop reads CASSPLGARNTEAFF. This rearrangement joins TRBV18 to TRBJ1-1. Per the germline V gene, CDR1 is KGHSH and CDR2 is LQKENI. This CDR3 is 15 amino acids long.

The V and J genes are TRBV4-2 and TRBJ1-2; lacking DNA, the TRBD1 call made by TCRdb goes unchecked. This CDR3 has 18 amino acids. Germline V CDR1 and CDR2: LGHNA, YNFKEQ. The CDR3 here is CASSQARLVAPPSYGYTF.

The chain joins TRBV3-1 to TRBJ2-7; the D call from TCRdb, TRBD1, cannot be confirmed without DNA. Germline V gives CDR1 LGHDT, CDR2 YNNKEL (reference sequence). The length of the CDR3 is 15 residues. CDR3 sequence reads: CASSRSSGQTYEQYF.

The CDR3 spells CASSFPPGEGMNTEAFF. The chain carries TRBV27 and TRBJ1-1; the D gene TCRdb calls, TRBD1, cannot be checked with no DNA. CDR3 length equals 17 residues. Germline V gives CDR1 MNHEY, CDR2 SMNVEV (reference sequence).